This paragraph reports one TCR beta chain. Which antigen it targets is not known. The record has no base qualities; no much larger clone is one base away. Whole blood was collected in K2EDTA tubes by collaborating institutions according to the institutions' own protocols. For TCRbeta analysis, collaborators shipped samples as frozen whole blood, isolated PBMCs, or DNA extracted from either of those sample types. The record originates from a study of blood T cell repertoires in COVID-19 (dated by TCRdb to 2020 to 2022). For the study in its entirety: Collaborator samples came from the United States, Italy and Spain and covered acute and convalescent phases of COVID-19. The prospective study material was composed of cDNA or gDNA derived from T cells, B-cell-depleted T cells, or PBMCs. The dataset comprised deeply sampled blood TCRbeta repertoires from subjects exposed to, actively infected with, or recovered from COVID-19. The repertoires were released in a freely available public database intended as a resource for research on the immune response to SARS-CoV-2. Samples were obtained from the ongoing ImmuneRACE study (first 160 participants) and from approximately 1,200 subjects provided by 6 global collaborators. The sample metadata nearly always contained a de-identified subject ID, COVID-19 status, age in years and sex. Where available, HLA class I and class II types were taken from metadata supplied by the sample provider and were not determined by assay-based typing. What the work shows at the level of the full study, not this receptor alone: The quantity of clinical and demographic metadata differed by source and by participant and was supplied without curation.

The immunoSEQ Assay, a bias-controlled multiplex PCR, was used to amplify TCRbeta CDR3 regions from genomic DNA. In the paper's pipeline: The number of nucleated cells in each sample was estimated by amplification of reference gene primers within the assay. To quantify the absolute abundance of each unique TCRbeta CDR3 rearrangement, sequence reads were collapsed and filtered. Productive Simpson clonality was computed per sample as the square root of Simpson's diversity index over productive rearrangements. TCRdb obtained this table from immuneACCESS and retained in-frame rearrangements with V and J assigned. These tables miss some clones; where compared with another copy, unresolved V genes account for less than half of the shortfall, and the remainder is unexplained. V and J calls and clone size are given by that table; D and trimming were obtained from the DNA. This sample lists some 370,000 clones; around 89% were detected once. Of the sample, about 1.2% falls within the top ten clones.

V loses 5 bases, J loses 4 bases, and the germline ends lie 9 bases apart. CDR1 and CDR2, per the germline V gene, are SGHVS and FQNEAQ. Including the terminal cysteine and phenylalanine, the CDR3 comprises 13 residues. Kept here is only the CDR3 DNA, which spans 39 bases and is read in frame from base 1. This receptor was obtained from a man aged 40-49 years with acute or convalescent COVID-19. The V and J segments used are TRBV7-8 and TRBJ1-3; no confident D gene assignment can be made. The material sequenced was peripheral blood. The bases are TGTGCCAGCAGCACGAACTCGGGAAACACCATATATTTT. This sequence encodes CASSTNSGNTIYF.